This entry lists 29 T cell receptor beta chains sequenced from one sample in a study of blood T cell repertoires in COVID-19. Some clones are missing from TCRdb's copy, which holds only in-frame ones; the method was immunoSEQ multiplex PCR. The sample has about 59,000 clones; around 70% are singletons. The sample was peripheral blood. These receptors were taken from a woman aged 50 to 65 with active or convalescent COVID-19.

J is TRBJ2-2 and V is TRBV5-5; TRBD1 matches at 8 bases. The germline V gene has CDR1 SGHKS and CDR2 YYEKEE (reference sequence). The CDR3 spans 15 residues. Unmatched junction bases numbered 6, after V lost 4 bases and J lost 4 bases. The CDR3 region has the DNA TGTGCCAGCAGCGTGACAGGGGCGGGCACCGGGGAGCTGTTTTTT. It translates to CASSVTGAGTGELFF.

The rearrangement uses TRBV5-4 and TRBJ2-5; D not resolved. The J call may be faulty, since TRBJ2-7 better matches the DNA end. Germline lookup yields CDR1 SGHNT and CDR2 YYREEE (reference sequence). The CDR3 length is 15 residues. CDR3 coding DNA: TGTGCCAGCAGCTTGGCTTACTCCCCCTCCTACGAGCAGTACTTC. Protein: CASSLAYSPSYEQYF.

CDR3 sequence (DNA): TGTGCCAGCAGTGAACAGAACTACGAGCAGTACTTC. This gives the protein CASSEQNYEQYF. The chain couples TRBV6-1 to TRBJ2-7; D uncertain. CDR1 MNHNS and CDR2 SASEGT come from the germline V gene. The CDR3 covers 12 residues. Between the trimmed V and J ends, which lost 2 bases and 3 bases, there was a span of 5 bases.

This clone was observed a single time. The chain is built from TRBV18 and TRBJ2-5; tentatively, D is TRBD1 (6 bases). The CDR3 sequence is 13 residues long. V was trimmed by 5 bases and J by 5 bases, leaving 12 bases between them. Germline loops: CDR1 KGHSH, CDR2 LQKENI. CDR3: CASSSGGAETQYF. CDR3 bases: TGTGCCAGCTCATCTGGGGGCGCCGAGACCCAGTACTTC.

The rearrangement uses TRBV7-8 and TRBJ1-1; 8 bases line up with TRBD1. CDR1 and CDR2 from the germline V gene are SGHVS and FQNEAQ. The CDR3 is 14 residues long. The V gene end was trimmed by 7 bases and the J gene end by 3 bases; junction bases not matched to a gene: 7. The DNA for the CDR3 is TGTGCCAGCACCCAGGGGGCAAGGTACACTGAAGCTTTCTTT. Its translation is CASTQGARYTEAFF.

The genes are TRBV5-1 and TRBJ1-1, with TRBD1 as a possible D gene (5 bases). Germline V gene lookup returns CDR1 SGHRS and CDR2 YFSETQ. The CDR3 runs 14 residues. The ends were cut back, 0 bases at V and 2 bases at J, with 8 bases in the middle. CDR3 loop: CASSLGTRNTEAFF. The CDR3 DNA sequence: TGCGCCAGCAGCTTGGGGACACGCAACACTGAAGCTTTCTTT. The whole variable domain, filled in from reference TRBV5-1 and TRBJ1-1, reads KAGVTQTPRYLIKTRGQQVTLSCSPISGHRSVSWYQQTPGQGLQFLFEYFSETQRNKGNFPGRFSGRQFSNSRSEMNVSTLELGDSALYLCASSLGTRNTEAFFGQGTRLTVV.

The chain carries TRBV5-5 and TRBJ2-7, with 11 bases that match TRBD2. The V gene end was trimmed by 0 bases and the J gene end by 4 bases; junction bases not matched to a gene: 3. This CDR3 is 15 amino acids long. The germline V gene has CDR1 SGHKS and CDR2 YYEKEE (reference sequence). The CDR3 loop is CASSLEVAGGYEQYF. The CDR3 DNA reads as TGTGCCAGCAGCTTGGAGGTAGCGGGGGGGTACGAGCAGTACTTC.

The V and J genes are TRBV7-9 and TRBJ2-3; 9 positions match TRBD2. Germline V gives CDR1 SEHNR, CDR2 FQNEAQ (reference sequence). The trim removed 5 bases at V and 4 bases at J, leaving 19 bases unmatched. This CDR3 has 19 amino acids. The CDR3 DNA is TGTGCCAGCAGCCTTACAGTCTTTCGGACTAGCGAAAGCCCAGATACGCAGTATTTT. The encoded protein is CASSLTVFRTSESPDTQYF.

The chain has TRBV12-3 or TRBV12-4 and TRBJ1-1; D gene ambiguous. V lost 5 bases and J lost 1, with 8 bases in between. This CDR3 region has 13 residues. The CDR3 sequence is CASSSLPNTEAFF. CDR3 sequence (DNA): TGTGCCAGCAGTAGCTTACCGAACACTGAAGCTTTCTTT.

The chain couples TRBV4-1 to TRBJ2-7; 12 nucleotides match TRBD1. Germline CDR1 MGHRA, CDR2 YSYEKL. This CDR3 spans 15 amino acids. The V and J ends lost 2 bases and 5 bases, in that order; junction bases with no gene match: 4. This chain's CDR3 is CASSQLGQGANEQYF. CDR3 nucleotide sequence: TGCGCCAGCAGCCAACTGGGACAGGGGGCAAACGAGCAGTACTTC.

This clone appeared a single time. The chain has TRBV5-1 and TRBJ2-7; 10 positions match TRBD2. Germline-derived CDR1 and CDR2 are SGHRS and YFSETQ. The CDR3 is 14 amino acids. J gave up 5 bases and V 2 bases, and 4 bases lay outside the gene matches. This CDR3 reads CASSFRSGRNEQYF. CDR3 DNA sequence: TGCGCCAGCAGCTTTCGTAGCGGGAGGAACGAGCAGTACTTC.

The rearrangement links TRBV11-3 to TRBJ2-7; 14 positions match TRBD2. The CDR3 has 15 residues. The germline gives CDR1 SGHNT, CDR2 YENEEA. With 5 bases clipped from V and 9 bases from J, the junction kept 9 bases outside the gene matches. CDR3 region: CASSPTGLAGVGQYF. As DNA, the CDR3 is TGTGCCAGCAGCCCTACGGGACTAGCGGGAGTCGGGCAGTACTTC.

The chain carries TRBV7-9 and TRBJ2-7; 9 nucleotides match TRBD1. Germline V CDR1 and CDR2: SEHNR, FQNEAQ (reference sequence). The CDR3 loop spans 14 amino acids. V shed 3 bases and J 4 bases; nucleotides not matched to a gene: 4. CDR3 DNA sequence: TGTGCCAGCAGCTTCGGACAGGGGACTTACGAGCAGTACTTC. Protein sequence: CASSFGQGTYEQYF. The full variable domain, in which reference TRBV7-9 and TRBJ2-7 provide the parts outside the CDR3, is DTGVSQNPRHKITKRGQNVTFRCDPISEHNRLYWYRQTLGQGPEFLTYFQNEAQLEKSRLLSDRFSAERPKGSFSTLEIQRTEQGDSAMYLCASSFGQGTYEQYFGPGTRLTVT.

This clone was seen a single time. The chain links TRBV24-1 to TRBJ2-1, with D possibly being TRBD1 (5 bases). Germline CDR1 KGHDR, CDR2 SFDVKD. With 5 bases removed from V and 2 bases from J, the gap between germline ends came to 15 bases. The CDR3 is 16 amino acids. CDR3 nucleotides: TGTGCCACCAGTGGTCAGGGTCGCGTGGCCTACAATGAGCAGTTCTTC. Amino acid sequence: CATSGQGRVAYNEQFF.

This chain joins TRBV18 and TRBJ2-5; TRBD2 is a possible D gene (7 bases). CDR1 and CDR2 from the germline V gene are KGHSH and LQKENI. CDR3 length: 14 residues. Trimming pared 8 bases from V and 5 bases from J, leaving 18 bases between. The CDR3 here is CASPGEGGLETQYF. CDR3 DNA sequence: TGTGCCAGCCCTGGGGAGGGGGGGCTCGAGACCCAGTACTTC. The variable domain in full, completed from reference TRBV18 and TRBJ2-5, reads NAGVMQNPRHLVRRRGQEARLRCSPMKGHSHVYWYRQLPEEGLKFMVYLQKENIIDESGMPKERFSAEFPKEGPSILRIQQVVRGDSAAYFCASPGEGGLETQYFGPGTRLLVL.

This clone was picked up one time. This sample also contains other DNA sequences that code for the same CDR3. The V gene is TRBV5-5, the J gene TRBJ1-2, with no clear D. V was shortened by 4 bases and J by 2 bases, with 12 bases between the two germline ends. This CDR3 region has 14 residues. Germline V gives CDR1 SGHKS, CDR2 YYEKEE (reference sequence). The CDR3, as DNA: TGTGCCAGCAGCCTCGGTGGAGCCAACTATGGCTACACCTTC. As protein: CASSLGGANYGYTF.

In DNA form, the CDR3 reads TGTGCCAGCAGTTTGAGGCGCGCCCTTTATAATTCACCCCTCCACTTT. Translated: CASSLRRALYNSPLHF. The V call is TRBV28, the J call TRBJ1-6; D call uncertain. The CDR3 extends over 16 amino acids. Per germline, CDR1 MDHEN and CDR2 SYDVKM. V was cut by 3 bases and J by 4 bases, with 13 bases left in between. The variable domain in full, completed from reference TRBV28 and TRBJ1-6, reads DVKVTQSSRYLVKRTGEKVFLECVQDMDHENMFWYRQDPGLGLRLIYFSYDVKMKEKGDIPEGYSVSREKKERFSLILESASTNQTSMYLCASSLRRALYNSPLHFGNGTRLTVT.

The chain employs TRBV19 and TRBJ2-3; possible D gene TRBD1, 7 bases. This CDR3 region has 15 residues. The ends were cut back, 9 bases at V and 3 bases at J, with 19 bases in the middle. Germline CDR1 is LNHDA and CDR2 is SQIVND (reference sequence). The CDR3 loop reads CARRGVAGGTDTQYF. CDR3 nucleotide sequence: TGTGCCAGACGTGGGGTCGCAGGGGGGACAGATACGCAGTATTTT. The whole variable domain, filled in from reference TRBV19 and TRBJ2-3, reads DGGITQSPKYLFRKEGQNVTLSCEQNLNHDAMYWYRQDPGQGLRLIYYSQIVNDFQKGDIAEGYSVSREKKESFPLTVTSAQKNPTAFYLCARRGVAGGTDTQYFGPGTRLTVL.

There are many counts of this clone. The sample holds other DNA sequences that translate to the same CDR3. V usage is TRBV28 and J usage is TRBJ1-2; a weak D match, TRBD1 (6 bases). Germline V lookup: CDR1 MDHEN, CDR2 SYDVKM. CDR3 size: 13 residues. Trimming removed 5 bases from V and 6 bases from J, with 13 bases in between. CDR3 in amino acids: CASSIRGADGYTF. The CDR3, as DNA: TGTGCCAGCAGTATCAGGGGAGCCGATGGCTACACCTTC.

Only one count was recorded for this clone. The chain joins TRBV6-4 to TRBJ2-2; a weak D match, TRBD2 (6 bases). Trimming cost V 5 bases and J 8 bases, with 15 bases left between them. This CDR3 is built from 14 residues. Germline V gives CDR1 MRHNA, CDR2 SNTAGT. CDR3 sequence (DNA): TGTGCCAGCAGTACCGGTACTAGCTCTGGGGAGCTGTTTTTT. Its protein is CASSTGTSSGELFF.

The CDR3 nucleotides read TGTGCCAGCAGTGGGGGACCTTTGGGGGCCTACCGGGACTATTTATACAATGAGCAGTTCTTC. This translates into CASSGGPLGAYRDYLYNEQFF. V usage is TRBV2 and J usage is TRBJ2-1; D might be TRBD2 (7 bases). V was clipped by 4 bases and J by 4 bases, with 32 bases between them. The CDR3 is made up of 21 amino acids. Looked up from germline, CDR1 is SNHLY and CDR2 is FYNNEI.

This clone appeared a single time. The CDR3 spells CSAEGQGSLFKQFF. CDR3 bases: TGCAGCGCTGAGGGACAGGGATCCCTTTTTAAGCAGTTCTTC. V usage is TRBV29-1 and J usage is TRBJ2-1; 9 nucleotides agree with TRBD1. Germline V gene data show CDR1 as SQVTM and CDR2 as ANQGSEA. The V segment lost 7 bases and the J segment 11 bases; nucleotides outside the gene matches: 15. The length of the CDR3 is 14 residues.

The rearrangement links TRBV6-5 to TRBJ1-1; TRBD1 matches 7 bases. The germline gives CDR1 MNHEY, CDR2 SVGAGI. The CDR3 extends over 13 amino acids. The V gene end was trimmed by 7 bases and the J gene end by 2 bases; junction bases not matched to a gene: 4. CDR3 region: CASNLGGNTEAFF. The CDR3 DNA follows: TGTGCCAGCAATCTAGGGGGCAACACTGAAGCTTTCTTT.

J is TRBJ1-6 and V is TRBV18, with D possibly TRBD1 on 5 matching bases. Germline CDR1 KGHSH, CDR2 LQKENI. CDR3 size: 15 residues. Trimming stripped 3 bases from V and 8 bases from J, with 14 bases between. CDR3 residues: CASSPTDYKDSPLHF. The CDR3 DNA follows: TGTGCCAGCTCACCGACAGATTATAAGGATTCACCCCTCCACTTT.

Concerning this clone: Different DNA sequences within this sample yield the same CDR3. This chain uses TRBV18 with TRBJ2-2, with 8 bases matching TRBD2. The germline V gene has CDR1 KGHSH and CDR2 LQKENI. The CDR3 consists of 15 residues. J was trimmed by 4 bases and V by 2 bases; bases with no gene match: 3. The CDR3 DNA reads TGTGCCAGCTCACCAGGCGGGAGGTCCACCGGGGAGCTGTTTTTT. It encodes CASSPGGRSTGELFF.

This rearrangement joins TRBV9 to TRBJ2-5, with a weak D call TRBD2 (6 bases). In germline, CDR1 is SGDLS, CDR2 YYNGEE. V lost 4 bases to trimming and J lost 0 bases, with 16 bases between them. This CDR3 is 16 amino acids long. CDR3 nucleotides: TGTGCCAGCAGCCCTTTGAGCGGGCCCCACCAAGAGACCCAGTACTTC. Translated: CASSPLSGPHQETQYF.

V and J are TRBV6-5 and TRBJ1-2; 12 bases match TRBD1. J gave up 3 bases and V 7 bases, and 3 bases lay outside the gene matches. Germline V lookup: CDR1 MNHEY, CDR2 SVGAGI. The CDR3 is 14 amino acids. Here the CDR3 reads CASKGQGAYYGYTF. Written as DNA, the CDR3 is TGTGCCAGCAAGGGACAGGGGGCCTACTATGGCTACACCTTC.

The gene calls are TRBV11-3 and TRBJ2-7; D gene uncertain. The germline gives CDR1 SGHNT, CDR2 YENEEA. There are 12 residues in the CDR3. The V end was cut by 8 bases, the J end by 3 bases, with 11 bases between. The CDR3 bases are TGTGCCAGCTACTCCCGGTACTACGAGCAGTACTTC. Its translation: CASYSRYYEQYF.

The genes are TRBV3-1 (or the pseudogene TRBV3-2) and TRBJ1-1; D unresolved. The germline V gene encodes CDR1 LGHDT and CDR2 YNNKEL (reference sequence). The ends were cut back, 1 base at V and 6 bases at J, with 9 bases in the middle. The length of the CDR3 is 13 residues. CDR3 in amino acids: CASSQGRRAEAFF. The CDR3 DNA reads TGTGCCAGCAGCCAAGGTCGGAGAGCTGAAGCTTTCTTT.